Below, one T cell receptor (beta chain) is given with its context. What it binds is unknown. CDR1 and CDR2 (germline): LGHNA, YNFKEQ. V gave up 4 bases and J gave up 5 bases, with 20 bases separating them. This CDR3 has 16 residues. Unique molecular identifiers featured in how the TCRbeta library was prepared. TCRdb called the PCR reads again in MiXCR, with one record for every CDR3 protein. The sample shows about 980,000 distinct CDR3 sequences, roughly 29% of them seen only once. The data were obtained in a study of T-cell reconstitution after alpha-beta-depleted transplantation in children. Study results and limitations: High day-60 TCRbeta diversity in some patients came from surviving recipient T cells and thymic progenitors.

This chain uses TRBV4-2 with TRBJ1-2; maybe TRBD1 (6 bases). Specimen: PBMCs, mostly from graft donor cells, collected 360 days after TCRalphabeta/CD19-depleted stem cell transplant. The sequence came from a boy less than two years old who had a stem cell transplant for SCID, so the T cells may come from the graft donor. The chain's CDR3 is CASSRDTKKGAYGYTF. CDR3 DNA: TGTGCCAGCAGCCGGGACACCAAAAAAGGGGCGTATGGCTACACCTTC.